A single sample is the source of the 14 T cell receptor beta chains below, sequenced in a study of cytomegalovirus exposure and HLA in healthy donors. Both 60 Vbeta primers and 13 Jbeta primers went into the PCR. Assay used: immunoSEQ multiplex PCR; TCRdb lists only in-frame clones, some missing. This table has 85,000 to 100,000 clones, 55% to 65% appearing once. The sequencing sample was made of PBMCs. The receptor source for this set is a human donor in good health.

The V and J genes are TRBV7-9 and TRBJ1-1; D gene ambiguous. CDR1 and CDR2 from the germline V gene are SEHNR and FQNEAQ (reference sequence). Trimming shortened V by 5 bases and J by 1 base, and 14 bases separated the two germline ends. The CDR3 covers 15 residues. The CDR3: CASSPLITGNTEAFF. DNA of the CDR3: TGTGCCAGCAGCCCACTCATCACTGGGAACACTGAAGCTTTCTTT. Supplemented by reference TRBV7-9 and TRBJ1-1, the full variable domain reads DTGVSQNPRHKITKRGQNVTFRCDPISEHNRLYWYRQTLGQGPEFLTYFQNEAQLEKSRLLSDRFSAERPKGSFSTLEIQRTEQGDSAMYLCASSPLITGNTEAFFGQGTRLTVV.

The chain recombines TRBV29-1 with TRBJ1-3; perhaps TRBD1 as D (5 bases). V was cut by 1 base and J by 3 bases, with 7 bases left in between. CDR3 length equals 13 residues. Germline values: CDR1 SQVTM, CDR2 ANQGSEA. CDR3 protein: CSVEGTHGNTIYF. CDR3 DNA: TGCAGCGTTGAAGGGACACATGGAAACACCATATATTTT.

This clone is judged medium-sized. V gene TRBV19 combines with J gene TRBJ2-2; D possibly corresponds to TRBD1 (7 bases). There are 17 residues in the CDR3. V lost 2 bases and J lost 3, with 16 bases in between. Germline V gene sequence: CDR1 LNHDA, CDR2 SQIVND (reference sequence). In DNA form, the CDR3 reads TGTGCCAGTAGTATACTGAGCGGGCAGGGGGACACCGGGGAGCTGTTTTTT. Amino acid sequence: CASSILSGQGDTGELFF.

V is TRBV18 and J is TRBJ2-7; perhaps TRBD1 as D (5 bases). V was trimmed by 0 bases and J by 2 bases, leaving 14 bases between them. The CDR3 is 16 residues long. CDR1 is KGHSH, CDR2 LQKENI, per germline. The CDR3 DNA follows: TGTGCCAGCTCACCACCTTCGGTGGACAAAACCTACGAGCAGTACTTC. Translation: CASSPPSVDKTYEQYF. The full variable domain, its missing parts supplied by reference TRBV18 and TRBJ2-7, is NAGVMQNPRHLVRRRGQEARLRCSPMKGHSHVYWYRQLPEEGLKFMVYLQKENIIDESGMPKERFSAEFPKEGPSILRIQQVVRGDSAAYFCASSPPSVDKTYEQYFGPGTRLTVT.

The V and J genes are TRBV9 and TRBJ2-7; 7 nucleotides match TRBD1. The CDR3 runs 14 residues. The germline gives CDR1 SGDLS, CDR2 YYNGEE. V dropped 2 bases and J dropped 1; count of bases not matched to a gene: 3. CDR3 residues: CASSVSGQSYEQYF. The CDR3 region has the DNA TGTGCCAGCAGCGTCTCGGGACAGTCCTACGAGCAGTACTTC.

This clone was observed a few times. The chain is built from TRBV5-1 and TRBJ2-2; 9 nucleotides line up with TRBD1. After removal of 3 bases from V and 6 bases from J, the junction contained 6 bases not matched to a gene. The CDR3 runs 15 residues. CDR1 is SGHRS and CDR2 is YFSETQ in the germline V gene. The CDR3 region is CASSSGTGISGELFF. The CDR3 DNA sequence: TGCGCCAGCAGCTCCGGGACAGGGATTTCCGGGGAGCTGTTTTTT.

The J gene is TRBJ2-3, the V gene TRBV5-1, with 8 bases matching TRBD2. There are 16 residues in the CDR3. Germline V gene sequence: CDR1 SGHRS, CDR2 YFSETQ. V shed 2 bases and J 3 bases; nucleotides not matched to a gene: 8. CDR3 nucleotide sequence: TGCGCCAGCAGCTTCCCCCGCGGGGGGAAGACAGATACGCAGTATTTT. Translating it yields CASSFPRGGKTDTQYF.

The chain uses TRBV6-5 and TRBJ1-1; D is undetermined. This CDR3 spans 13 amino acids. Trimming shortened V by 9 bases and J by 1 base, and 12 bases separated the two germline ends. Germline lookup yields CDR1 MNHEY and CDR2 SVGAGI. Written as DNA, the CDR3 is TGTGCCAGTTCCGGGAGTCGGAACACTGAAGCTTTCTTT. Translating gives CASSGSRNTEAFF.

This clone was found once. V and J are TRBV4-1 and TRBJ2-3, with 10 bases lining up with TRBD1. V shed 1 base and J 3 bases; nucleotides not matched to a gene: 4. From germline, CDR1 is MGHRA and CDR2 YSYEKL. The CDR3 has 16 amino acids. DNA of the CDR3: TGCGCCAGCAGCCAAGGGAGGACAGGGGGGACAGATACGCAGTATTTT. Translation gives CASSQGRTGGTDTQYF.

The chain recombines TRBV5-5 with TRBJ1-6; 7 bases fit TRBD1. With 2 bases clipped from V and 4 bases from J, the junction kept 15 bases outside the gene matches. There are 19 residues in the CDR3. The germline V gene has CDR1 SGHKS and CDR2 YYEKEE (reference sequence). The chain's CDR3 is CASSFNPSRGQQYNSPLHF. CDR3 nucleotides: TGTGCCAGCAGCTTCAATCCCAGCCGGGGACAGCAATATAATTCACCCCTCCACTTT.

This clone showed up just a few times. CDR3 coding DNA: TGTGCCAGCAGTTACGGACCTCGGGGGGAATCGGCTGAAGCTTTCTTT. This translates into CASSYGPRGESAEAFF. The chain recombines TRBV6-6 with TRBJ1-1; maybe TRBD1 (5 bases). CDR3 size: 16 residues. CDR1 and CDR2 from the germline V gene are MNHNY and SVGAGI (reference sequence). Trimming left V 2 bases short and J 6 bases short, with 19 bases between.

This chain uses TRBV7-2 with TRBJ2-3, with D maybe TRBD2 (7 bases). The CDR3 consists of 17 residues. The germline gives CDR1 SGHTA, CDR2 FQGNSA. Trimming stripped 1 base from V and 1 base from J, with 15 bases between. The CDR3 DNA sequence: TGTGCCAGCAGCTTAGGATCGCGGGGGCCCGGCACAGATACGCAGTATTTT. This gives the protein CASSLGSRGPGTDTQYF.

This clone has a handful of counts. The chain links TRBV2 to TRBJ1-1; D gene uncertain. Germline assignment: CDR1 SNHLY and CDR2 FYNNEI. The CDR3 is 15 amino acids. The V end was cut by 4 bases, the J end by 3 bases, with 15 bases between. The CDR3 is CASSVFKERDTEAFF. The CDR3 DNA reads as TGTGCCAGCAGTGTTTTTAAGGAGAGGGACACTGAAGCTTTCTTT.

The chain is built from TRBV10-1 and TRBJ2-4; 9 nucleotides match TRBD2. CDR1 and CDR2 (germline): WNHNN, SYGVQD (reference sequence). CDR3 length equals 16 residues. The V gene end was trimmed by 3 bases and the J gene end by 8 bases; junction bases not matched to a gene: 11. The CDR3 bases are TGCGCCAGCAGTGATGTGCGGGGGGGCCGTAAATACATTCAGTACTTC. Residues: CASSDVRGGRKYIQYF.